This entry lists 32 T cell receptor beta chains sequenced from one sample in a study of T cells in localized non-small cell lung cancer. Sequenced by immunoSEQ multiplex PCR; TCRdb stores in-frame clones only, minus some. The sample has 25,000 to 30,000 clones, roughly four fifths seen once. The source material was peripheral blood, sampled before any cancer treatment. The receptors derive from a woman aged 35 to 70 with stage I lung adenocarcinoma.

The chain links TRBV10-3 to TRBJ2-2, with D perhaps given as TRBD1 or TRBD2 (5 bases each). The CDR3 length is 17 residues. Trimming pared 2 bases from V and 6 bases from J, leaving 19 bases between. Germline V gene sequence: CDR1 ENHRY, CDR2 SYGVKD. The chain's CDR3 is CAISEDLLARGAGELFF. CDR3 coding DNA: TGTGCCATCAGTGAGGATCTATTGGCGCGAGGGGCCGGGGAGCTGTTTTTT.

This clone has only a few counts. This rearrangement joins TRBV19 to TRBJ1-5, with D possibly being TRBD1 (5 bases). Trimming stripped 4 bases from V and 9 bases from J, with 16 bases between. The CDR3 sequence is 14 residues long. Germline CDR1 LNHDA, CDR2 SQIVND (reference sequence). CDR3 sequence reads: CASSTGTTGWPQHF. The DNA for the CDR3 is TGTGCCAGTAGTACCGGGACCACGGGTTGGCCCCAGCATTTT.

The CDR3 region has the DNA TGTGCCAGCTCTCAATCCTTTGCAACTAATGAAAAACTGTTTTTT. Translation: CASSQSFATNEKLFF. This rearrangement joins TRBV18 to TRBJ1-4; no clear D. CDR1 and CDR2 (germline): KGHSH, LQKENI. Trimming cost V 6 bases and J 0 bases, with 11 bases left between them. This CDR3 is built from 15 residues.

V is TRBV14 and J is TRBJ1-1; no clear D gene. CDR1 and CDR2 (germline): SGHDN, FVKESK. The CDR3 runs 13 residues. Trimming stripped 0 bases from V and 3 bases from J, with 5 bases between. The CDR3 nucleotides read TGTGCCAGCAGCCAAGAGATTCACACTGAAGCTTTCTTT. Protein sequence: CASSQEIHTEAFF.

CDR3: CASKADFNTGELFF. The CDR3 region has the DNA TGTGCCAGCAAAGCCGACTTTAACACCGGGGAGCTGTTTTTT. V gene TRBV2 combines with J gene TRBJ2-2; D remains ambiguous. V lost 7 bases and J lost 2, with 11 bases in between. CDR3 size: 14 residues. Germline CDR1 SNHLY, CDR2 FYNNEI.

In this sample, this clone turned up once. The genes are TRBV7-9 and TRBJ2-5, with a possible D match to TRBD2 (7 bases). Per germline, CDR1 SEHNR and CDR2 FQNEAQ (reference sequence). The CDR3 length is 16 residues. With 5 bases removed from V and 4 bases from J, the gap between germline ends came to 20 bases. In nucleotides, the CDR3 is TGTGCCAGCAGCACGTGGAGGGGGGGCCCCGCAGAGACCCAGTACTTC. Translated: CASSTWRGGPAETQYF.

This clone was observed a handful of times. CDR3 loop: CSVGQGANTEAFF. CDR3 coding DNA: TGCAGCGTTGGACAGGGGGCGAACACTGAAGCTTTCTTT. The chain has TRBV29-1 and TRBJ1-1, with 10 bases fitting TRBD1. There are 13 residues in the CDR3. With 4 bases clipped from V and 1 base from J, the junction kept 0 bases outside the gene matches. Germline lookup yields CDR1 SQVTM and CDR2 ANQGSEA.

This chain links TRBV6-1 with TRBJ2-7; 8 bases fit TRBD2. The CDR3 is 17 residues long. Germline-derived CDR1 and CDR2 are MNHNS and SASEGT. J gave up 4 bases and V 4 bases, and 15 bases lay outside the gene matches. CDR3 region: CASSGPFGGVLKYEQYF. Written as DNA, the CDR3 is TGTGCCAGCAGTGGGCCATTCGGGGGGGTCCTCAAGTACGAGCAGTACTTC.

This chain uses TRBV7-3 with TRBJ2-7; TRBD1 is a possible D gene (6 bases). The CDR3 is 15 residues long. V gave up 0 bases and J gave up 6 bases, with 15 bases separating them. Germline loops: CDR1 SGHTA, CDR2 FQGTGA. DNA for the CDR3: TGTGCCAGCAGCTTAACAGGTACAGGGTCTCGCGAGCAGTACTTC. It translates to CASSLTGTGSREQYF.

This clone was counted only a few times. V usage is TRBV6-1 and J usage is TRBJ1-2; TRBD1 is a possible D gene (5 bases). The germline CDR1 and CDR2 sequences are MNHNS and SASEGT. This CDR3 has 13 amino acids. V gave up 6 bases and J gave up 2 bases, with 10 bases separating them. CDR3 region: CASRQDTNYGYTF. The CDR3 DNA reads TGTGCCAGCAGGCAGGACACCAACTATGGCTACACCTTC.

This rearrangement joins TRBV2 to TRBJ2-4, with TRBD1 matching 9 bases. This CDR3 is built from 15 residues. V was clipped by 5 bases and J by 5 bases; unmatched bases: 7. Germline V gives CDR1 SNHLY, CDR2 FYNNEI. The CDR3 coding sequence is TGTGCCAGCAGTATAGAGACAGGGGGTGAAAACATTCAGTACTTC. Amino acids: CASSIETGGENIQYF.

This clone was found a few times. In DNA, the CDR3 is TGCGCCAGCAGCCAGGGAGGACAGGAAAACTATGGCTACACCTTC. As protein: CASSQGGQENYGYTF. This chain connects TRBV4-3 to TRBJ1-2; the match to TRBD1 covers 7 bases. The ends lost 3 bases at V and 2 bases at J; junction bases unmatched: 6. The length of the CDR3 is 15 residues. Germline lookup yields CDR1 LGHNA and CDR2 YSLEER.

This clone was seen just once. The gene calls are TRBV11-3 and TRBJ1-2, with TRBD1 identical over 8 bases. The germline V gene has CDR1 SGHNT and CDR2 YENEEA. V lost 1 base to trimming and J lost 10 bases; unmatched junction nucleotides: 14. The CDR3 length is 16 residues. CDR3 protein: CASSLAGQGPRRSYTF. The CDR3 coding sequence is TGTGCCAGCAGCTTAGCAGGACAGGGTCCCCGGAGATCCTACACCTTC.

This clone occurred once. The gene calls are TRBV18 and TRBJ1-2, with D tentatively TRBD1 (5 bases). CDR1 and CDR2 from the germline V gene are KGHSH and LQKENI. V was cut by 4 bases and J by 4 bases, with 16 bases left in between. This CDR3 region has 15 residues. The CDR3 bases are TGTGCCAGCTCACTCAACGGGGGTCTAAGCTATGGCTACACCTTC. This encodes CASSLNGGLSYGYTF. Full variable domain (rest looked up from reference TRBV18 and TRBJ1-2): NAGVMQNPRHLVRRRGQEARLRCSPMKGHSHVYWYRQLPEEGLKFMVYLQKENIIDESGMPKERFSAEFPKEGPSILRIQQVVRGDSAAYFCASSLNGGLSYGYTFGSGTRLTVV.

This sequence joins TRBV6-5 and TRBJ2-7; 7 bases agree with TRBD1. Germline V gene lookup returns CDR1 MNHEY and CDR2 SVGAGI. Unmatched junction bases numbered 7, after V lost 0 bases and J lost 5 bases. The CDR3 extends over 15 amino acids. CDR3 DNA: TGTGCCAGCAGTTACTCGAGGGCAGGGGGAAACGAGCAGTACTTC. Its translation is CASSYSRAGGNEQYF.

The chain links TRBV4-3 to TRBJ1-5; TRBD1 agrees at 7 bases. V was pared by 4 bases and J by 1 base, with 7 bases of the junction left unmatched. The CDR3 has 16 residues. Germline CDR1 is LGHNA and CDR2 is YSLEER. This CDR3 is CASSPSPGGSNQPQHF. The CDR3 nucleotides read TGCGCCAGCAGCCCTAGCCCAGGGGGAAGCAATCAGCCCCAGCATTTT.

Here the CDR3 reads CASTTKGVDYGYTF. In DNA, the CDR3 is TGTGCCAGCACCACTAAGGGGGTAGACTATGGCTACACCTTC. The rearrangement uses TRBV13 and TRBJ1-2; D is perhaps TRBD1 (6 bases). V was shortened by 7 bases and J by 3 bases, with 15 bases between the two germline ends. Germline assignment: CDR1 PRHDT and CDR2 FYEKMQ (reference sequence). The length of the CDR3 is 14 residues.

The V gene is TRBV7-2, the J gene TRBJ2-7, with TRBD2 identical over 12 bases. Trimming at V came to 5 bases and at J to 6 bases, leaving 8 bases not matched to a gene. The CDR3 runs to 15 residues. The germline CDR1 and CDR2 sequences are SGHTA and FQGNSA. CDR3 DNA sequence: TGTGCCAGCAGCCTCACTAGCGGGGGGAAGGGCGAGCAGTACTTC. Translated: CASSLTSGGKGEQYF.

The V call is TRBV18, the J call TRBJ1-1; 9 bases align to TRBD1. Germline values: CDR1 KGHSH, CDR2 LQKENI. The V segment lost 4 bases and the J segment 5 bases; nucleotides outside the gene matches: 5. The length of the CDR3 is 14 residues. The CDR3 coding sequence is TGTGCCAGCTCACAAGGACAGGGGAGGACTGAAGCTTTCTTT. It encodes CASSQGQGRTEAFF.

CDR3 sequence (DNA): TGTGCCAGCAGCTCGGGACAGGTGTCCTACGAGCAGTACTTC. Protein sequence: CASSSGQVSYEQYF. The V gene is TRBV7-9, the J gene TRBJ2-7; 8 bases match TRBD1. Trimming took 4 bases from V and 1 from J; bases not matched to a gene: 3. The CDR3 is made up of 14 amino acids. CDR1 is SEHNR and CDR2 is FQNEAQ in the germline V gene (reference sequence).

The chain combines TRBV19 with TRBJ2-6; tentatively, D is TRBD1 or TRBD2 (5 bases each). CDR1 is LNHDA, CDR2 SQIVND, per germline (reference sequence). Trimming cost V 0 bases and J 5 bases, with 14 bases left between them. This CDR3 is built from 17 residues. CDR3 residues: CASSIDRAGTRANVLTF. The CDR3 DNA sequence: TGTGCCAGTAGTATAGATCGGGCCGGGACCCGGGCCAACGTCCTGACTTTC.

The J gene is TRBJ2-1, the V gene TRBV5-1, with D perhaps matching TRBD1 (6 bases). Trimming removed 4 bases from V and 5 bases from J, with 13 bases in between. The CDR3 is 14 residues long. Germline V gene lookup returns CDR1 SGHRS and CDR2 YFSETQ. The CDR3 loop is CASSPAGVHNEQFF. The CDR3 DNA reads TGCGCCAGCAGCCCTGCAGGGGTTCACAATGAGCAGTTCTTC.

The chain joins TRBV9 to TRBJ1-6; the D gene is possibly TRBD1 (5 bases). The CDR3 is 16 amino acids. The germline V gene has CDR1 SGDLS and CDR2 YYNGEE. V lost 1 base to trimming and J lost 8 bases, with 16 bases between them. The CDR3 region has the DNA TGTGCCAGCAGCGTACAGCCTCAGGGCATGGATTCACCCCTCCACTTT. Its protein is CASSVQPQGMDSPLHF.

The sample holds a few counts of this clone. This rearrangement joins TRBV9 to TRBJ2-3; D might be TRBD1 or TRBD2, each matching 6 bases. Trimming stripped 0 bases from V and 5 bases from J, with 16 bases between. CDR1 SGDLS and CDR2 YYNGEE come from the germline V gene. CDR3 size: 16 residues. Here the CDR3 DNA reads TGTGCCAGCAGCGTAGCTGTGGGGGGCGGCATAGATACGCAGTATTTT. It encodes CASSVAVGGGIDTQYF.

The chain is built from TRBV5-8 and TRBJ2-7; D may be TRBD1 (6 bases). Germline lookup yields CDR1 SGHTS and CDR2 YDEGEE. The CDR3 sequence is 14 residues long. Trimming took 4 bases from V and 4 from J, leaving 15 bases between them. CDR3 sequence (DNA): TGTGCCAGCAGCCAGGGAGACAGGTGGTACGAGCAGTACTTC. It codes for CASSQGDRWYEQYF.

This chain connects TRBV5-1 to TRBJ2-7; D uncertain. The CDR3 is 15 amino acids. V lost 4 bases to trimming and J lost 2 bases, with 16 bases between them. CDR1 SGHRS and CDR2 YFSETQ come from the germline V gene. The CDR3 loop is CASSRGEVGPYEQYF. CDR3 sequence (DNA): TGCGCCAGCAGCCGAGGTGAAGTTGGACCCTACGAGCAGTACTTC.

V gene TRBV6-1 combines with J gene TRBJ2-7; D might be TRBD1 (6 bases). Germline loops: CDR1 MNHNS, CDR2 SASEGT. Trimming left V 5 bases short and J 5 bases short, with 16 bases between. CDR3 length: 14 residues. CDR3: CASSRDKGAHEQYF. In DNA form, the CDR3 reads TGTGCCAGCAGTCGGGACAAAGGGGCCCACGAGCAGTACTTC.

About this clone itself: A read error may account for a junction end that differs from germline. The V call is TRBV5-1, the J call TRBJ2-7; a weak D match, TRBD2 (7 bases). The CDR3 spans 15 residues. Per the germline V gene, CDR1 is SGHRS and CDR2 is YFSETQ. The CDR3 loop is CASSLTQGRGNEQYF. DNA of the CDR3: TGTGCCAGCAGCTTAACCCAGGGGCGGGGGAACGAGCAGTACTTC.

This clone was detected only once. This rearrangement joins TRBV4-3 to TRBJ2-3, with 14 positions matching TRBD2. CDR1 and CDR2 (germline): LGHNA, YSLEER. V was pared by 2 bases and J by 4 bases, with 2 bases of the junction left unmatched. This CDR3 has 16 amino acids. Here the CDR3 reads CASSQLTSGGADTQYF. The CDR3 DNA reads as TGCGCCAGCAGCCAACTGACTAGCGGGGGGGCAGATACGCAGTATTTT.

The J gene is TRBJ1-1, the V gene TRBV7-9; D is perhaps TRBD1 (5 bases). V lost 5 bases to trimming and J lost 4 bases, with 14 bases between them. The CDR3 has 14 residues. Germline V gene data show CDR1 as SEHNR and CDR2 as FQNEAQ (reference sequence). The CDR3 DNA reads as TGTGCCAGCAGCGTACCTAACGGGGGCACTGAAGCTTTCTTT. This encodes CASSVPNGGTEAFF.

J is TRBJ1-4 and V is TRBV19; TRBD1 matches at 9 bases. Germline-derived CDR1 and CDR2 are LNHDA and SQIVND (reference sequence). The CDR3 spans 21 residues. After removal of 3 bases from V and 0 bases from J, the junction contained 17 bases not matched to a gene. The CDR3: CASSILRFPGQGRATNEKLFF. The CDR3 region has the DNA TGTGCCAGTAGTATCTTACGCTTCCCGGGACAGGGTAGGGCAACTAATGAAAAACTGTTTTTT.

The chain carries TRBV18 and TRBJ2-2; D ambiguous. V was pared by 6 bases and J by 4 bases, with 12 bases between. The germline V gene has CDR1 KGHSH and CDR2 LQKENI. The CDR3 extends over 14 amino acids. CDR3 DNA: TGTGCCAGCTCCCTTAGACCTACCACCGGGGAGCTGTTTTTT. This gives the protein CASSLRPTTGELFF.